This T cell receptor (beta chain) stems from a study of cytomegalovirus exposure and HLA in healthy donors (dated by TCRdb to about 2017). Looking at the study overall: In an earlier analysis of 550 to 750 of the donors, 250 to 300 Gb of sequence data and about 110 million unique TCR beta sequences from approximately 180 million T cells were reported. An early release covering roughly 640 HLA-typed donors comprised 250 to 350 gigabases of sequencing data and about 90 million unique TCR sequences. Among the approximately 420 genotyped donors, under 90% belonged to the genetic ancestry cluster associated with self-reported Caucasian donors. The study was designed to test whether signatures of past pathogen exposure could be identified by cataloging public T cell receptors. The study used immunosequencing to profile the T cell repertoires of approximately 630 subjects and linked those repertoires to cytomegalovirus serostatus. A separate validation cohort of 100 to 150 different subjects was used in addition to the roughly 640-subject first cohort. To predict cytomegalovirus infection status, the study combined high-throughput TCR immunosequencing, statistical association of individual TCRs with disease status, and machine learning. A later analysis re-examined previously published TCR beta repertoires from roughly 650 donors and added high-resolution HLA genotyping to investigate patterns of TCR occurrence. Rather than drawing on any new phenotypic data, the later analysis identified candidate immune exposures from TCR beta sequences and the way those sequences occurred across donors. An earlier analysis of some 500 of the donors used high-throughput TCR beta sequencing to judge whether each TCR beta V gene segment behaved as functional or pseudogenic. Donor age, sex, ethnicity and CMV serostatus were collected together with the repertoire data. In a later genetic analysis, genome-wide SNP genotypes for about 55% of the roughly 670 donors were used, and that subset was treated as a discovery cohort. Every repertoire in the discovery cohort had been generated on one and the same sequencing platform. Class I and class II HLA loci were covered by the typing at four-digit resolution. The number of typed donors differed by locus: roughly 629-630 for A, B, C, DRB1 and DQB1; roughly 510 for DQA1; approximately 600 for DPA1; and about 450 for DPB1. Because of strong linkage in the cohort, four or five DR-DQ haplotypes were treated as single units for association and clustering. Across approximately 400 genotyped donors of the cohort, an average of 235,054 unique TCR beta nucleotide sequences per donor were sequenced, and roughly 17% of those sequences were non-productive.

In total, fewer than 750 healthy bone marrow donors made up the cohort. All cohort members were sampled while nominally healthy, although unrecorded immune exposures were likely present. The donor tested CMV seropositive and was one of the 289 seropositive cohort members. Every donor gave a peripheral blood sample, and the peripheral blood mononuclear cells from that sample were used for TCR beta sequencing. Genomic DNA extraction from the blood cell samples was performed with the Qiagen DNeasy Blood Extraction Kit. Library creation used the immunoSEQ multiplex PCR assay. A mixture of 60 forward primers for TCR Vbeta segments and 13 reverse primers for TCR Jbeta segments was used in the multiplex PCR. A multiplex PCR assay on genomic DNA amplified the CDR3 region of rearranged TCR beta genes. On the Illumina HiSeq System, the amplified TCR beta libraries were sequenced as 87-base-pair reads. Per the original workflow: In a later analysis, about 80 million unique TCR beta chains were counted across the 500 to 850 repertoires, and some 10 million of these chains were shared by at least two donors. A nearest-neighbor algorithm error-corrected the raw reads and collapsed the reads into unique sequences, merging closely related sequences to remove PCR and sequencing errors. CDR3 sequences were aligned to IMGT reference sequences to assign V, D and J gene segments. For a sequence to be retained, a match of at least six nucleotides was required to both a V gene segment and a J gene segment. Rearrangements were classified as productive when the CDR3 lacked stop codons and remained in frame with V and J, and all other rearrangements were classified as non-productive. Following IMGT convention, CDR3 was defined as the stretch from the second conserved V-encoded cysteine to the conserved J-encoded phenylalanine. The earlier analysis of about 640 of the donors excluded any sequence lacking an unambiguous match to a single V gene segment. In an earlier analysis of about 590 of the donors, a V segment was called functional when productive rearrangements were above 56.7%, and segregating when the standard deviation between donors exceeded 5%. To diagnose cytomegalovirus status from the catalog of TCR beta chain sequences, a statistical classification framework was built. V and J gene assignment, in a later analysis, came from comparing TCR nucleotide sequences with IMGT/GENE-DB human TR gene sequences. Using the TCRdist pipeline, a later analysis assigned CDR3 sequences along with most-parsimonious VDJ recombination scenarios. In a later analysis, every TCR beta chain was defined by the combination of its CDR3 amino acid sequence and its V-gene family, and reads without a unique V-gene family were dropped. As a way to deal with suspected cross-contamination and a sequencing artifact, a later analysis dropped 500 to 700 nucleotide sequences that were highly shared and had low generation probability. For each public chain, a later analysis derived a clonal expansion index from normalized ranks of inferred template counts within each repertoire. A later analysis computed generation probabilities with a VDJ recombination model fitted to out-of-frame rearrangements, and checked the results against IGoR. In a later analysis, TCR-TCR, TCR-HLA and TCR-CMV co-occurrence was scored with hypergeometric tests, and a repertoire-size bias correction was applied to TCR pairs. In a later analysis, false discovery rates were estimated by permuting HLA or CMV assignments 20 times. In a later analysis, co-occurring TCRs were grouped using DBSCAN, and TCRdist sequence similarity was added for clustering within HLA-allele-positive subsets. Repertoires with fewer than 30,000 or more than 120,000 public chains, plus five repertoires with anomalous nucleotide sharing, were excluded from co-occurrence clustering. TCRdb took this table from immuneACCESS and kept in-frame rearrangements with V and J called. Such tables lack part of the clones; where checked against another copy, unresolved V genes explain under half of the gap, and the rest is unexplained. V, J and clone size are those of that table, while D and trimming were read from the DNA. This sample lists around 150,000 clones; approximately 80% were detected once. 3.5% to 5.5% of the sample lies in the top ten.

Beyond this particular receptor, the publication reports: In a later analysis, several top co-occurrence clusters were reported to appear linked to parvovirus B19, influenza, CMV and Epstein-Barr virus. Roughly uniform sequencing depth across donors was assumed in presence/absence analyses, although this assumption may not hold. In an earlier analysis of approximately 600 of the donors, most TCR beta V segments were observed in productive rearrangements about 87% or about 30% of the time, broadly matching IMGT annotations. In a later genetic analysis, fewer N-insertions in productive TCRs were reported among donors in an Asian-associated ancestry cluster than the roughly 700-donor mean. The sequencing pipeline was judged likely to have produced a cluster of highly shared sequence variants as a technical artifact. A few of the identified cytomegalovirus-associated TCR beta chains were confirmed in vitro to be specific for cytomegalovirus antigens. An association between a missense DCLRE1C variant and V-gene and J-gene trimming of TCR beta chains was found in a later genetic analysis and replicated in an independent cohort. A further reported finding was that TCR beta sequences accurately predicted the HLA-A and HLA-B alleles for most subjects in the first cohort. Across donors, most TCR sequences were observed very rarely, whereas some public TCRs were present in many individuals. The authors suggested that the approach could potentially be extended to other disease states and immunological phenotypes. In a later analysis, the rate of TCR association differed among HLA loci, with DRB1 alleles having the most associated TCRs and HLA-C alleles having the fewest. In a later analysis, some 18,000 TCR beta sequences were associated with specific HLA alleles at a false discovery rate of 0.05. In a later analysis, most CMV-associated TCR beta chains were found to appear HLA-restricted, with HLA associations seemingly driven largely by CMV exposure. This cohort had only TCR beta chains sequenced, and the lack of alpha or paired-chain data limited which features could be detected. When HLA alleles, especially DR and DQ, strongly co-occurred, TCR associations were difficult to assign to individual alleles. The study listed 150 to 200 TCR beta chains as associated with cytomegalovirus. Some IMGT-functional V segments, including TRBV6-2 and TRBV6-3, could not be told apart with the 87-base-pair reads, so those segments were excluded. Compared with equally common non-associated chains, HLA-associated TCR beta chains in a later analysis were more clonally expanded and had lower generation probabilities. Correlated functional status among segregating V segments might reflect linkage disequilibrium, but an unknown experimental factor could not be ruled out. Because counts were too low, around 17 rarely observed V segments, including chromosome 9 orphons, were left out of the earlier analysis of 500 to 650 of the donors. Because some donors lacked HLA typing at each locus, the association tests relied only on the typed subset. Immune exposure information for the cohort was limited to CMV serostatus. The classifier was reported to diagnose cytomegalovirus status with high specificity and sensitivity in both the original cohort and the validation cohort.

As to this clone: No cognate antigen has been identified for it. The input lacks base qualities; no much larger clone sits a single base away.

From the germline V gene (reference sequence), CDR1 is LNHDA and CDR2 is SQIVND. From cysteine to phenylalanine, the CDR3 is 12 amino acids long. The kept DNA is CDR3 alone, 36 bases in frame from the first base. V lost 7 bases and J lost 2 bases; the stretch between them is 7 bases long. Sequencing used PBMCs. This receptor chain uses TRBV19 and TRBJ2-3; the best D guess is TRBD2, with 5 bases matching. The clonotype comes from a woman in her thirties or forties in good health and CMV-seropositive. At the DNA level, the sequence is TGTGCCAGTAAGGACTTCACAGATACGCAGTATTTT. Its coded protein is CASKDFTDTQYF.